This TCR beta chain was documented in a study of cytomegalovirus exposure and HLA in healthy donors. Study observations and caveats: Reported results showed that the classifier diagnosed cytomegalovirus status with high specificity and sensitivity.

This clone turned up a few times. The antigen remains undetermined. V was pared by 5 bases and J by 10 bases, with 17 bases between. Germline V gene data show CDR1 as SGHVS and CDR2 as FNYEAQ. The CDR3 totals 13 residues. PCR involved 60 Vbeta and 13 Jbeta primers. Measured with immunoSEQ multiplex PCR; TCRdb has only the in-frame clones, and not every one. This sample has around 150,000 clones, with about 80% found just once. The sequenced sample consisted of PBMCs. The receptor comes from a male donor in good health and CMV-seronegative. The V call is TRBV7-6, the J call TRBJ1-1, with D tentatively TRBD1 (5 bases). Here the CDR3 reads CASSPVFQGRAFF. The CDR3 nucleotides are TGTGCCAGCAGCCCAGTTTTTCAGGGAAGAGCTTTCTTT.